This T cell receptor (beta chain) was sequenced during a study of vaccination effects on CD4 cells after COVID-19. Findings and limits, study-wide: There was only 1 of 255 vaccine-induced clones in healthy vaccinees that cross-reacted with common cold coronaviruses.

In the ViraFEST assay, antigen-specific CD4+ clonotypes were identified by expansion after peptide-pool stimulation. The authors isolated CD4+ T cells after less than eleven days of culture. All participants had two doses of either the BNT162b2 or mRNA-1273 vaccine. All vaccine recipients tested negative for nucleocapsid antibodies and had never contracted SARS-CoV-2 infection. Cultures of under 2.5 million PBMC per well contained roughly 9.4 IU/ml IL-2 plus 10 ug/ml peptides. Cultures had half their medium replaced with IL-2 medium on days 3 and 7. The assay was immunoSEQ multiplex PCR, and TCRdb's table has in-frame clones only and misses some. The table has around 32,000 clones, approximately 68% seen once. Remarks on this clone: Its cognate antigen is unknown.

The sequenced sample was CD4+ T cells from PBMCs cultured with SARS-CoV-2 spike peptides, obtained after COVID-19 vaccination. The receptor was isolated from a human donor who received a COVID-19 vaccine.

CDR3 DNA sequence: TGCGCCAGCAGTCAACGGCCAGGATCGTACGTACTTTACGAGCAGTACTTC. Translation: CASSQRPGSYVLYEQYF. The chain uses TRBV23-1 and TRBJ2-7; D is unresolved. TRBV23-1 belongs to the ORF category, with a function that is uncertain. Trimming stripped 2 bases from V and 4 bases from J, with 21 bases between. The CDR3 has 17 amino acids.